Following are 17 T cell receptor beta chains from one sample sequenced in a study of cytomegalovirus exposure and HLA in healthy donors. A multiplex PCR was run with 60 Vbeta primers and 13 Jbeta primers. TCRdb's copy holds only in-frame clones and misses some; the assay was immunoSEQ multiplex PCR. The sample yields 85,000 to 120,000 clones, 82% seen once. Sequencing used PBMCs. Receptor source: a man between 50 and 59 years old in good health and CMV-seronegative.

The gene calls are TRBV15 and TRBJ1-2; D call uncertain. This CDR3 region has 12 residues. V lost 5 bases and J lost 2, with 6 bases in between. In germline, CDR1 is LNHNV, CDR2 YYDKDF (reference sequence). The CDR3: CATSRENYGYTF. In DNA, the CDR3 is TGTGCCACCAGCCGGGAGAACTATGGCTACACCTTC.

The CDR3 DNA is TGTGCCAGCAGTCCACAGGGGGGCCAGCCCCAGCATTTT. Protein: CASSPQGGQPQHF. This sequence joins TRBV27 and TRBJ1-5; 8 bases align to TRBD1. The CDR3 sequence is 13 residues long. Germline V CDR1 and CDR2: MNHEY, SMNVEV (reference sequence). After removal of 5 bases from V and 7 bases from J, the junction contained 4 bases not matched to a gene.

V gene TRBV5-1 combines with J gene TRBJ1-2; D may be TRBD1 (5 bases). The CDR3 covers 13 residues. CDR1 is SGHRS and CDR2 is YFSETQ in the germline V gene. The V end was cut by 3 bases, the J end by 2 bases, with 8 bases between. CDR3 DNA: TGCGCCAGCAGCTGGGGGGAAAACTATGGCTACACCTTC. It translates to CASSWGENYGYTF. The whole variable domain, filled in from reference TRBV5-1 and TRBJ1-2, reads KAGVTQTPRYLIKTRGQQVTLSCSPISGHRSVSWYQQTPGQGLQFLFEYFSETQRNKGNFPGRFSGRQFSNSRSEMNVSTLELGDSALYLCASSWGENYGYTFGSGTRLTVV.

This chain uses TRBV30 with TRBJ1-5; D remains unclear. V was cut by 5 bases and J by 2 bases, with 16 bases left in between. Germline CDR1 GTSNPN, CDR2 SVGIG (reference sequence). The CDR3 has 15 amino acids. The CDR3 sequence is CAWDAGSGGNQPQHF. The CDR3 region has the DNA TGTGCCTGGGATGCCGGCTCCGGGGGCAATCAGCCCCAGCATTTT.

In its sample, this clone was seen once. V and J are TRBV5-1 and TRBJ1-6; TRBD1 agrees at 8 bases. The germline V gene has CDR1 SGHRS and CDR2 YFSETQ. The V segment lost 1 base and the J segment 6 bases; nucleotides outside the gene matches: 6. The CDR3 runs 16 residues. The CDR3, as DNA: TGCGCCAGCAGCTTGTTGGCAGGGGGCTCTAATTCACCCCTCCACTTT. It translates to CASSLLAGGSNSPLHF.

The chain combines TRBV2 with TRBJ1-5; D ambiguous. Trimming pared 6 bases from V and 0 bases from J, leaving 6 bases between. Germline V gene data show CDR1 as SNHLY and CDR2 as FYNNEI. CDR3 size: 13 residues. The DNA of the CDR3 is TGTGCCAGCAGCTCGTATAGCAATCAGCCCCAGCATTTT. Translation gives CASSSYSNQPQHF.

The J gene is TRBJ1-2, the V gene TRBV27; TRBD1 is a possible D gene (5 bases). The length of the CDR3 is 14 residues. Germline CDR1 and CDR2: MNHEY and SMNVEV (reference sequence). The V end lost 6 bases, the J end lost 11 bases, and 22 bases lay between the germline ends. This chain's CDR3 is CASSDRGPGEGYTF. CDR3 DNA: TGTGCCAGCAGCGACCGGGGACCCGGGGAGGGGTACACCTTC.

V usage is TRBV4-1 and J usage is TRBJ1-2; D possibly corresponds to TRBD1 (5 bases). Between the trimmed V and J ends, which lost 2 bases and 8 bases, there was a span of 18 bases. CDR1 is MGHRA and CDR2 is YSYEKL in the germline V gene. This CDR3 comprises 15 residues. CDR3 residues: CASSQTRWGEEGYTF. The CDR3 DNA sequence: TGCGCCAGCAGCCAAACCCGTTGGGGGGAGGAAGGCTACACCTTC.

This chain joins TRBV15 and TRBJ1-2; 7 positions agree with TRBD1. Per the germline V gene, CDR1 is LNHNV and CDR2 is YYDKDF (reference sequence). The V and J ends lost 4 bases and 6 bases, in that order; junction bases with no gene match: 11. There are 15 residues in the CDR3. Here the CDR3 reads CATSIYRGLGDGYTF. The CDR3 nucleotides are TGTGCCACCAGCATCTACAGGGGACTCGGGGATGGCTACACCTTC.

The chain uses TRBV5-4 and TRBJ2-7; 8 positions agree with TRBD2. The germline V gene encodes CDR1 SGHNT and CDR2 YYREEE (reference sequence). With V trimmed by 4 bases and J by 0 bases, 6 bases remained unmatched. The CDR3 totals 15 residues. CDR3 in DNA: TGTGCCAGCAGCCCCGGGAGGGGGGCCTCCTACGAGCAGTACTTC. As protein: CASSPGRGASYEQYF.

V and J are TRBV6-6 and TRBJ1-2; perhaps TRBD1 as D (5 bases). Germline lookup yields CDR1 MNHNY and CDR2 SVGAGI (reference sequence). Trimming took off 6 bases at V and 5 bases at J, with 16 bases between the two ends. The CDR3 loop spans 14 amino acids. CDR3 sequence reads: CASRGEGHVYGYTF. DNA of the CDR3: TGTGCCAGCAGAGGGGAAGGCCACGTATATGGCTACACCTTC.

The chain links TRBV5-5 to TRBJ2-7, with D possibly being TRBD1 (5 bases). Trimming took 0 bases from V and 6 from J, leaving 16 bases between them. The CDR3 runs 15 residues. The germline V gene has CDR1 SGHKS and CDR2 YYEKEE (reference sequence). CDR3 loop: CASSLEGREVGEQYF. In DNA form, the CDR3 reads TGTGCCAGCAGCTTGGAGGGCAGGGAAGTGGGCGAGCAGTACTTC.

This clone was seen many times. The chain joins TRBV5-6 to TRBJ1-5; TRBD1 matches 8 bases. Trimming at V came to 4 bases and at J to 6 bases, leaving 12 bases not matched to a gene. CDR3 length: 16 residues. Germline lookup yields CDR1 SGHDT and CDR2 YYEEEE. CDR3: CASSTGLDRAGQPQHF. The CDR3 DNA reads TGTGCCAGCAGCACCGGACTGGACAGGGCCGGTCAGCCCCAGCATTTT.

The rearrangement links TRBV7-8 to TRBJ2-2; TRBD1 agrees at 7 bases. The CDR3 totals 14 residues. The V gene end was trimmed by 8 bases and the J gene end by 3 bases; junction bases not matched to a gene: 6. Germline-derived CDR1 and CDR2 are SGHVS and FQNEAQ. This CDR3 reads CASLRGRDTGELFF. CDR3 nucleotide sequence: TGTGCCAGCCTGAGGGGGCGAGACACCGGGGAGCTGTTTTTT.

The J gene is TRBJ2-7, the V gene TRBV15; perhaps TRBD1 as D (6 bases). The CDR3 is made up of 15 amino acids. Trimming pared 0 bases from V and 0 bases from J, leaving 9 bases between. Germline V gives CDR1 LNHNV, CDR2 YYDKDF (reference sequence). CDR3 bases: TGTGCCACCAGCAGAGATCAGGGGATCTCCTACGAGCAGTACTTC. Translation gives CATSRDQGISYEQYF.

This clone was seen once. The chain combines TRBV5-4 with TRBJ2-6, with unresolved D. Germline V CDR1 and CDR2: SGHNT, YYREEE (reference sequence). Between the trimmed V and J ends, which lost 3 bases and 4 bases, there was a span of 8 bases. CDR3 size: 14 residues. In DNA form, the CDR3 reads TGTGCCAGCAGCTCCCGTTCCGGGGCCAACGTCCTGACTTTC. Translation: CASSSRSGANVLTF.

This chain connects TRBV19 to TRBJ1-3; D call uncertain. V lost 7 bases and J lost 0, with 7 bases in between. CDR1 and CDR2 (germline): LNHDA, SQIVND (reference sequence). The CDR3 consists of 13 residues. The CDR3 DNA reads as TGTGCCAGTATGAAGCCCTCTGGAAACACCATATATTTT. It codes for CASMKPSGNTIYF.